The T cell receptor beta chain described here comes from a study of CD8 T cells in ankylosing spondylitis. Study-wide findings and caveats: A motif in TCR beta, a set of eight highly homologous variants, appeared characteristic of ankylosing spondylitis blood.

The CDR3 extends over 12 amino acids. V was trimmed by 1 base and J by 7 bases, leaving 6 bases between them. To note about this clonotype: The antigen remains undetermined.

TCRdb fed the 5' RACE reads into MiXCR, producing one record per CDR3 protein. The sample includes just under 350,000 distinct CDR3 sequences, roughly 14% seen only once; the top ten take approximately 0.99%. Sequenced: blood, either unsorted or a sorted T cell fraction (not recorded which). V and J are TRBV12-3 or TRBV12-4 and TRBJ2-3; D not resolved. The receptor's source is a male donor with ankylosing spondylitis or in good health (not recorded which). The CDR3 spells CASSLVENTQYF. CDR3 sequence (DNA): TGTGCCAGCAGTTTAGTTGAAAATACGCAGTATTTT.